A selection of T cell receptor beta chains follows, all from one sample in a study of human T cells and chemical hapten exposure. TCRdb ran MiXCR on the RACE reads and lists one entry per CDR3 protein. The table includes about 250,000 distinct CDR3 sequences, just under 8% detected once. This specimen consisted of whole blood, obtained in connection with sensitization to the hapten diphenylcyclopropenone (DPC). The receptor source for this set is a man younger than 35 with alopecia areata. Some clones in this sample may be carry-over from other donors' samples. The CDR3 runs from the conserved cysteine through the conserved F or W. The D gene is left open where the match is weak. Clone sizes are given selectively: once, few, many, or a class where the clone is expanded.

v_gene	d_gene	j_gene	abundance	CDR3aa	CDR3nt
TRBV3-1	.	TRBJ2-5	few	CASSYGPRETQYF	TGTGCCAGCAGCTACGGGCCCCGAGAGACCCAGTACTTC
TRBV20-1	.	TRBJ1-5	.	CSARDLGTILGHQPQHF	TGCAGTGCTAGAGATTTGGGCACTATCTTAGGACATCAGCCCCAGCATTTT
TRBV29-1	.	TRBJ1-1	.	CSVAGRGRAFF	TGCAGCGTCGCCGGCAGGGGAAGGGCTTTCTTT
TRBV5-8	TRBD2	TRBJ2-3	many	CASSLAGGAYTQYF	TGTGCCAGCAGCTTGGCGGGGGGGGCCTATACGCAGTATTTT
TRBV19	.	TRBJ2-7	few	CASRDRLYEQYF	TGTGCCAGTAGGGACCGCCTTTACGAGCAGTACTTC
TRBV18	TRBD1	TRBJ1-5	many	CASSAGQGNQPQHF	TGTGCCAGCTCAGCGGGACAGGGCAATCAGCCCCAGCATTTT
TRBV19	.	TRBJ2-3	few	CASSSGGPTDTQYF	TGTGCCAGTAGTAGTGGGGGTCCCACAGATACGCAGTATTTT
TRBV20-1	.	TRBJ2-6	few	CSAGGTGANVLTF	TGCAGTGCTGGGGGAACTGGGGCCAACGTCCTGACTTTC
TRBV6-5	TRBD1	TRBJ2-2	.	CASSNGQGNTGELFF	TGTGCCAGCAGCAACGGACAGGGGAACACCGGGGAGCTGTTTTTT
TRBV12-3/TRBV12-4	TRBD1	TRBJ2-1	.	CASSFFGQGNEQFF	TGTGCCAGCAGTTTTTTCGGACAGGGCAATGAGCAGTTCTTC
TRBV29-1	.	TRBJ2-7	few	CSVFVTWREQYF	TGCAGCGTTTTTGTTACCTGGAGGGAGCAGTACTTC
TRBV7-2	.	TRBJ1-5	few	CASSLEGMGNQPQHF	TGTGCCAGCAGCTTAGAAGGGATGGGCAATCAGCCCCAGCATTTT
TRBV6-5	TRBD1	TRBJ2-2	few	CASSNDRDGGELFF	TGTGCCAGCAGTAACGACAGGGATGGCGGGGAGCTGTTTTTT
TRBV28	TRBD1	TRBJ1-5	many	CASRETGEGNQPQHF	TGTGCCAGCAGAGAAACAGGGGAAGGGAATCAGCCCCAGCATTTT
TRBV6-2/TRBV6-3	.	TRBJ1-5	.	CASSNTGGGQPQHF	TGTGCCAGCAGTAATACAGGTGGGGGACAGCCCCAGCATTTT
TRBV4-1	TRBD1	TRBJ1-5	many	CASSQTGGTYSNQPQHF	TGCGCCAGCAGCCAGACAGGGGGCACATACAGCAATCAGCCCCAGCATTTT
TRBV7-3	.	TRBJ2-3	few	CASSPEGKSGDTQYF	TGTGCCAGCAGCCCCGAGGGGAAGTCGGGAGATACGCAGTATTTT
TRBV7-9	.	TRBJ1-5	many	CASSRNNQPQHF	TGTGCCAGCAGCCGAAACAATCAGCCCCAGCATTTT
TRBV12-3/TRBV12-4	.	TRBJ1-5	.	CASSFETGLSNQPQHF	TGTGCCAGCAGTTTCGAGACGGGGCTTAGCAATCAGCCCCAGCATTTT
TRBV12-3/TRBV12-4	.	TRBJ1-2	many	CASSSGLMITISYTF	TGTGCCAGCAGTTCCGGTTTGATGATTACTATTAGCTACACCTTC
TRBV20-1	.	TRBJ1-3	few	CSAKTSGNTIYF	TGCAGTGCTAAAACCTCTGGAAACACCATATATTTT
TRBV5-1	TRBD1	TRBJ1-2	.	CASSLTLTGVETYGYTF	TGCGCCAGCAGCTTGACCCTGACAGGGGTAGAGACCTATGGCTACACCTTC
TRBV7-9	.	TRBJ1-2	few	CASSPGDAEGYTF	TGTGCCAGCAGCCCCGGGGATGCCGAGGGCTACACCTTC
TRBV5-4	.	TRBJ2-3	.	CASSPPSREADTQYF	TGTGCCAGCAGCCCACCGTCCCGGGAAGCAGATACGCAGTATTTT
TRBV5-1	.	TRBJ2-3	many	CASSLVGARTDTQYF	TGCGCCAGCAGCTTGGTTGGGGCCCGCACAGATACGCAGTATTTT
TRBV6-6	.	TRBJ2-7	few	CATGRGDYEQYF	TGTGCCACCGGTAGGGGGGACTACGAGCAGTACTTC
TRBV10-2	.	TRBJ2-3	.	CASEAASTDTQYF	TGCGCCAGCGAGGCGGCAAGCACAGATACGCAGTATTTT
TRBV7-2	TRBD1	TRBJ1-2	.	CASSSGQGLSEGYTF	TGTGCCAGCAGCTCCGGACAGGGTCTTTCAGAGGGCTACACCTTC
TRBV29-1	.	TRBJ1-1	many	CSVGVRGWNTEAFF	TGCAGCGTTGGTGTTCGGGGATGGAACACTGAAGCTTTCTTT
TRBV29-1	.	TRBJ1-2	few	CSVEGPTGNYGYTF	TGCAGCGTTGAAGGCCCGACAGGCAACTATGGCTACACCTTC
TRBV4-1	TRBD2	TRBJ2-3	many	CASSQGPGLASTDTQYF	TGCGCCAGCAGCCAAGGTCCGGGACTAGCGAGCACAGATACGCAGTATTTT
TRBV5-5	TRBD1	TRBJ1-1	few	CASGRGAATEAFF	TGTGCCAGCGGCAGGGGGGCGGCCACTGAAGCTTTCTTT
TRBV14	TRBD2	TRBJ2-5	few	CASSPAGEIQYF	TGTGCCAGCAGCCCCGCGGGAGAGATCCAGTACTTC
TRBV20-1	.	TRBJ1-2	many	CSAHTANYGYTF	TGCAGTGCTCACACCGCTAACTATGGCTACACCTTC
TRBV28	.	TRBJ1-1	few	CASIHRGANTEAFF	TGTGCCAGCATCCATAGGGGAGCTAACACTGAAGCTTTCTTT
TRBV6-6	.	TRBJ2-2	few	CASSYSEELFF	TGTGCCAGCAGTTACAGTGAGGAGCTGTTTTTT
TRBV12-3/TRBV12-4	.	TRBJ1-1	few	CASSVRLRAFF	TGTGCCAGCAGTGTACGGTTACGAGCTTTCTTT
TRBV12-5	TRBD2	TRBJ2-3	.	CASGLARAGGSDTQYF	TGTGCTAGTGGTTTGGCTCGAGCGGGGGGCTCAGATACGCAGTATTTT
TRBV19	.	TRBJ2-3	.	CASSIPQGRDTQYF	TGTGCCAGTAGTATACCACAGGGCAGGGATACGCAGTATTTT
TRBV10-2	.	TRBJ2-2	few	CASRLDSQTNTGELFF	TGCGCCAGCAGGTTGGACAGCCAGACTAACACCGGGGAGCTGTTTTTT
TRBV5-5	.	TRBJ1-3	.	CASSFWTSTGNTIYF	TGTGCCAGCAGCTTCTGGACCTCCACTGGAAACACCATATATTTT
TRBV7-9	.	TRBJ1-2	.	CASEAVYYGYTF	TGTGCCAGCGAAGCGGTGTACTATGGCTACACCTTC
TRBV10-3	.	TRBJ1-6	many	CAVSEANSPLHF	TGTGCCGTATCCGAAGCAAATTCACCCCTCCACTTT
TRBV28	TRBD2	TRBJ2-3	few	CASSLAGETTDTQYF	TGTGCCAGCAGTTTAGCGGGGGAGACCACAGATACGCAGTATTTT
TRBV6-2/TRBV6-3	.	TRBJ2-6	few	CASSYPSTGSGANVLTF	TGTGCCAGCAGTTACCCCTCGACAGGCTCTGGGGCCAACGTCCTGACTTTC
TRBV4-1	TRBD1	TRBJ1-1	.	CASIGGGGSEAFF	TGCGCCAGCATTGGGGGAGGGGGCTCTGAAGCTTTCTTT
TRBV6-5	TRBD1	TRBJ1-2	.	CASSRGAKGQVGYGYTF	TGTGCCAGCAGCAGGGGGGCCAAGGGGCAGGTCGGCTATGGCTACACCTTC